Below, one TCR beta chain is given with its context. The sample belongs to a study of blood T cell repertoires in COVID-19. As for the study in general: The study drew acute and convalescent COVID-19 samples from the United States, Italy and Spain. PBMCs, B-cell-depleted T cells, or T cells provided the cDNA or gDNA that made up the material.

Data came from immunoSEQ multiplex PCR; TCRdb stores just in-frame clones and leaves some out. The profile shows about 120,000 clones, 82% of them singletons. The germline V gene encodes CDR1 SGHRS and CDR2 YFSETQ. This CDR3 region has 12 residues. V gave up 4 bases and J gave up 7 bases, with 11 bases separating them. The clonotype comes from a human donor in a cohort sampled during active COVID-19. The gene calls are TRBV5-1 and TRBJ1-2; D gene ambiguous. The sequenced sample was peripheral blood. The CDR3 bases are TGCGCCAGCAGCCTTGTCGGTAGTGGCTACACCTTC. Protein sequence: CASSLVGSGYTF.